The 5 T cell receptor beta chains below all came from one sample that was sequenced in a study of cytomegalovirus exposure and HLA in healthy donors. The study ran its PCR with 60 Vbeta and 13 Jbeta primers. TCRdb's table, derived via immunoSEQ multiplex PCR, lists solely in-frame clones and lacks some. The table for this sample gives 100,000 or so clones. Sequencing was carried out using PBMCs. These receptors were obtained from a man between 50 and 59 years old in good health and CMV-seronegative.

The chain carries TRBV16 and TRBJ1-1; D gene ambiguous. The germline gives CDR1 KGHSY, CDR2 FQNENV. V lost 1 base and J lost 0, with 9 bases in between. There are 15 residues in the CDR3. The CDR3 DNA reads TGTGCCAGCAGCCAATTCTACCAACTGAACACTGAAGCTTTCTTT. It translates to CASSQFYQLNTEAFF.

The V gene is TRBV6-1, the J gene TRBJ2-7, with 10 bases matching TRBD2. The germline V gene encodes CDR1 MNHNS and CDR2 SASEGT. J gave up 2 bases and V 6 bases, and 4 bases lay outside the gene matches. CDR3 length equals 14 residues. The CDR3 reads CASRNLAGAYEQYF. The CDR3 nucleotides read TGTGCCAGCAGGAATCTAGCGGGAGCCTACGAGCAGTACTTC.

The chain joins TRBV27 to TRBJ1-2; the D is unclear. The V gene lost 6 bases and the J gene lost 6 bases, with 17 bases spanning the gap. From germline, CDR1 is MNHEY and CDR2 SMNVEV (reference sequence). This CDR3 has 14 residues. Here the CDR3 reads CASRTQGSAHGYTF. The CDR3 DNA reads TGTGCCAGCAGGACTCAAGGATCAGCCCATGGCTACACCTTC.

The genes are TRBV15 and TRBJ1-2; TRBD1 matches 9 bases. Germline CDR1 is LNHNV and CDR2 is YYDKDF (reference sequence). V shed 3 bases and J 7 bases; nucleotides not matched to a gene: 15. The CDR3 runs 17 residues. The CDR3 spells CATSSGPRPTGGSGYTF. Written as DNA, the CDR3 is TGTGCCACCAGCAGCGGGCCGAGGCCCACAGGGGGCTCTGGCTACACCTTC.

Comments on this clone: One end of the junction is discordant with germline, which a read error may explain. The chain is built from TRBV18 and TRBJ2-1; tentative D call: TRBD2 (6 bases). CDR3 size: 15 residues. From germline, CDR1 is KGHSH and CDR2 LQKENI. CDR3 in amino acids: CAGSSQGLGRSEQFF. The CDR3 DNA reads TGTGCCGGCTCATCGCAGGGACTGGGTAGAAGTGAGCAGTTCTTC.